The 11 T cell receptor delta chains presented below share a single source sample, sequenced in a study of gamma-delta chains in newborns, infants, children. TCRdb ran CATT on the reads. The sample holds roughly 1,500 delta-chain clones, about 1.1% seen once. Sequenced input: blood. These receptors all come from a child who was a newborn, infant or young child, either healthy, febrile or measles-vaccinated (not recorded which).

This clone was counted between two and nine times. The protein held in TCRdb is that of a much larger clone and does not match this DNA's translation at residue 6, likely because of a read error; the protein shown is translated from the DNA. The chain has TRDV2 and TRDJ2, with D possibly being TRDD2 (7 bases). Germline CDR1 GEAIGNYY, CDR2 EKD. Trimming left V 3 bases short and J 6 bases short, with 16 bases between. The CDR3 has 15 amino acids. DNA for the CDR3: TGTGCCTGTGACTCGTTCCTACCTGGGGCAGCACAACTCTTCTTT. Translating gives CACDSFLPGAAQLFF.

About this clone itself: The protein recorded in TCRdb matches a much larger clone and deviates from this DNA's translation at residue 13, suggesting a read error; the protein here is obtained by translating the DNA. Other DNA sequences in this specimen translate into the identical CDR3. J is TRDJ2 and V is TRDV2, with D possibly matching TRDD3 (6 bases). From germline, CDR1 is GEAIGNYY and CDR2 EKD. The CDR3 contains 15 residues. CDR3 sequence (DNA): TGCGCCTGTGACACCGTGGGGGCCTCGGGAGAACAACCCTTCTTT. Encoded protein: CACDTVGASGEQPFF.

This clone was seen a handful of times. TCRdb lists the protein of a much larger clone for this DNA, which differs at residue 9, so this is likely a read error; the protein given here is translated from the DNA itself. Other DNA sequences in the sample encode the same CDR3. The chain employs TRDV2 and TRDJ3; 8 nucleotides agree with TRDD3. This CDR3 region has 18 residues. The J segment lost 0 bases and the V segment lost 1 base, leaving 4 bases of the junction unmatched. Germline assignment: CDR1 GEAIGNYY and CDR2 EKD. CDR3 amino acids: CACDTYWGGSWDTRQMFF. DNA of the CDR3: TGTGCCTGTGACACGTACTGGGGGGGCTCCTGGGACACCCGACAGATGTTTTTC.

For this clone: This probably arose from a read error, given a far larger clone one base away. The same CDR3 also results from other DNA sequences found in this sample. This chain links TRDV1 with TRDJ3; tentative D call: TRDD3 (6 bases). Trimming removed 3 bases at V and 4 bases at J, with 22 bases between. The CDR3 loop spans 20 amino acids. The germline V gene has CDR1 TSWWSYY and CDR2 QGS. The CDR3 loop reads CALGDDGGWGSSWDTRQMFF. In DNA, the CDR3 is TGTGCTCTTGGGGACGACGGGGGTTGGGGATCCTCTTGGGACACCCGACAGATGTTTTTC.

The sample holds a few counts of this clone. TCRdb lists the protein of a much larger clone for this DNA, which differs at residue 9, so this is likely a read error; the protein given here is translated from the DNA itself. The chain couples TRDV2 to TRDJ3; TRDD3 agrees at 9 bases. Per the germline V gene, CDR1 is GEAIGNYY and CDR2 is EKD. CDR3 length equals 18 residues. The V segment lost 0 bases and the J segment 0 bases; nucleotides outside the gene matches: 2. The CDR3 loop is CACDTVGDISWDTRQMFF. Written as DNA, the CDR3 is TGTGCCTGTGACACCGTGGGGGATATCTCCTGGGACACCCGACAGATGTTTTTC.

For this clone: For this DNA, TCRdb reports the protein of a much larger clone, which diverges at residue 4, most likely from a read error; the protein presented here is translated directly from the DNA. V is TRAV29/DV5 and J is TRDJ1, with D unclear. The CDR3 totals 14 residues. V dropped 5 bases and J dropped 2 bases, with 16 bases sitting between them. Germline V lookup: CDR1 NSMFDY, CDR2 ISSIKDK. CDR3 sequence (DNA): TGTGCAGCGGGCAGGTCGCGGAGGACCGATAAACTCATCTTT. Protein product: CAAGRSRRTDKLIF.

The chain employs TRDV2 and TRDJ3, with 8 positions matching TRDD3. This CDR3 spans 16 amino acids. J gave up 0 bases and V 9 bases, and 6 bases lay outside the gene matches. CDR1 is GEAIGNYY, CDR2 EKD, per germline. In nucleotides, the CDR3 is TGTGCCACCGCCGGGGGATACTCCTGGGACACCCGACAGATGTTTTTC. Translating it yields CATAGGYSWDTRQMFF.

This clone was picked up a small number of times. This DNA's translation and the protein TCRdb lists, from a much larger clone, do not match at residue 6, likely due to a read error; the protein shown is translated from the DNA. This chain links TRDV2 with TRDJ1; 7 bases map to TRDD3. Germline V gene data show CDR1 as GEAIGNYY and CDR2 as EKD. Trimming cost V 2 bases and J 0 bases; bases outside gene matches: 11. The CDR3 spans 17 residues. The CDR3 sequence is CACDKQGDPSYTDKLIF. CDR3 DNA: TGTGCCTGTGACAAACAGGGGGATCCGTCGTACACCGATAAACTCATCTTT.

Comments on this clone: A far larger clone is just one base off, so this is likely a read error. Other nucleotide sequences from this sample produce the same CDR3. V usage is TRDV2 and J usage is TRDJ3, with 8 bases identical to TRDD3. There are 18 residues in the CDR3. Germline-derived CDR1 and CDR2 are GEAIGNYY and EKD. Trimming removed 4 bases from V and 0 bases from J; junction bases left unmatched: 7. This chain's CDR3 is CACDTAGGYSWDTRQMFF. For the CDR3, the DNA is TGTGCCTGTGATACCGCCGGGGGATACTCCTGGGACACCCGACAGATGTTTTTC.

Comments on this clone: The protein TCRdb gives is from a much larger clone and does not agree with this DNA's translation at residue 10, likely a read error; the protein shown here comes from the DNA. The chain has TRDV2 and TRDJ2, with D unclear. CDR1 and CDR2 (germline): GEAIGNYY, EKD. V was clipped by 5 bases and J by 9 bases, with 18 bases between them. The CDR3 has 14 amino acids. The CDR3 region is CACGTPSRATQLFF. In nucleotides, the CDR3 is TGTGCCTGTGGCACTCCCTCCCGGGCAACACAACTCTTCTTT.

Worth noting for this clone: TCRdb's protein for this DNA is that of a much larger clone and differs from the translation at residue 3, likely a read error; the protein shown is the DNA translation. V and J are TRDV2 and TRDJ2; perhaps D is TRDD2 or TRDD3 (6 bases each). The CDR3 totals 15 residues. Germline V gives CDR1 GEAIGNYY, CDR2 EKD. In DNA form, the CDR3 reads TGTGCCTATGACTCGCTCCTACCTGGGGCAGCACAACTCTTCTTT. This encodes CAYDSLLPGAAQLFF.